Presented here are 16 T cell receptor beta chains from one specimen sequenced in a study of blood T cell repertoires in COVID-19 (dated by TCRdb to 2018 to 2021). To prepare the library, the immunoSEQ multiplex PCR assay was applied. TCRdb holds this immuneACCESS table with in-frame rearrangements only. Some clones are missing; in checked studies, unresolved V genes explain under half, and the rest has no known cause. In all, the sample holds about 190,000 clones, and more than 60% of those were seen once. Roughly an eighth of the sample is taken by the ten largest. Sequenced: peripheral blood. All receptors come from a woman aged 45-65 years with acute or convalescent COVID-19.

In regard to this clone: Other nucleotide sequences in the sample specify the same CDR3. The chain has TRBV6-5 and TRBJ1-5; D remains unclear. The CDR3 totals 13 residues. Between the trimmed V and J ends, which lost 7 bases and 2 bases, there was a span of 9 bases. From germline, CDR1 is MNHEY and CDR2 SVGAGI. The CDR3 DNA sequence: TGTGCCAGCACAGGAACAGGCAATCAGCCCCAGCATTTT. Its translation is CASTGTGNQPQHF.

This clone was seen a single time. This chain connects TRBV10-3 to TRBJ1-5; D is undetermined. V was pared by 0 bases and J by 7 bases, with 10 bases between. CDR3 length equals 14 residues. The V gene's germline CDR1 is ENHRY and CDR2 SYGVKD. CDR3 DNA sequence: TGTGCCATCAGTGAGTCCGGGGAAGGGCAGCCCCAGCATTTT. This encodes CAISESGEGQPQHF.

CDR3 protein: CASSPGLAGGNEQFF. CDR3 DNA: TGTGCCAGCAGCCCCGGACTAGCGGGAGGTAATGAGCAGTTCTTC. The J gene is TRBJ2-1, the V gene TRBV5-4; 14 bases align to TRBD2. Germline lookup yields CDR1 SGHNT and CDR2 YYREEE (reference sequence). The CDR3 length is 15 residues. Trimming removed 4 bases from V and 7 bases from J; junction bases left unmatched: 4.

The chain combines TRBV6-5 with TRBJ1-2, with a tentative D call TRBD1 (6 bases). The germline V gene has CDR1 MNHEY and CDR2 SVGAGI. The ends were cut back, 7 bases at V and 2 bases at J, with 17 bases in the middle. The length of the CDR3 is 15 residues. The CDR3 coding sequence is TGTGCCAGCACCTTAACAGGGCCTTCCAACTATGGCTACACCTTC. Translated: CASTLTGPSNYGYTF.

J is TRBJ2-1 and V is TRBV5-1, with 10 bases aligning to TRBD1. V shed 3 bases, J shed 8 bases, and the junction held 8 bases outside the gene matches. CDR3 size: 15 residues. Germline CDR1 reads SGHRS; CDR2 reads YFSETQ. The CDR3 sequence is CASSWPGTGADEQFF. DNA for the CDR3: TGCGCCAGCAGCTGGCCCGGGACAGGGGCTGATGAGCAGTTCTTC.

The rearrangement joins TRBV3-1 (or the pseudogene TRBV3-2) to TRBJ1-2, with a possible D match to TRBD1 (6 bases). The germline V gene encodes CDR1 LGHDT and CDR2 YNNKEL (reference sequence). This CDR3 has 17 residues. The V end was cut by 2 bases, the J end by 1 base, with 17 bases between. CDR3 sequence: CASSQRPRQASNYGYTF. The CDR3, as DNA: TGTGCCAGCAGCCAACGACCGAGACAGGCCAGTAACTATGGCTACACCTTC.

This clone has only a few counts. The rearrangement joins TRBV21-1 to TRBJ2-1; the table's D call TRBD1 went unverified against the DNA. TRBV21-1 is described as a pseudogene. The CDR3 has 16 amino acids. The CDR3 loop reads CASTAHRGPSYNEQFF. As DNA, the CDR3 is TGTGCCAGCACTGCCCATAGGGGTCCATCCTACAATGAGCAGTTCTTC.

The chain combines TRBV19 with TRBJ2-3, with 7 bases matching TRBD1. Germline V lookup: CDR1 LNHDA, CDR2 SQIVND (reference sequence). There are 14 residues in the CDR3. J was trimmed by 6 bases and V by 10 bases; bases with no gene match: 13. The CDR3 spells CATRRERGLDTQYF. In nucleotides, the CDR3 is TGTGCCACCCGCAGGGAAAGGGGGCTGGATACGCAGTATTTT.

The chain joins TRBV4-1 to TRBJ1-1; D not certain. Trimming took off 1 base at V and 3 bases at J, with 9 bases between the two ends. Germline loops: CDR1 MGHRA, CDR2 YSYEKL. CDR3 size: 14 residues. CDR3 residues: CASSQVSGDTEAFF. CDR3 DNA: TGCGCCAGCAGCCAAGTATCCGGGGACACTGAAGCTTTCTTT.

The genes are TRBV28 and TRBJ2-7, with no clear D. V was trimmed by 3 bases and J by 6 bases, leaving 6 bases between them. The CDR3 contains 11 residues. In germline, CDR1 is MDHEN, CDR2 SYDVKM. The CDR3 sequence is CASSFPSEQYF. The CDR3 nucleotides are TGTGCCAGCAGTTTCCCCTCCGAGCAGTACTTC.

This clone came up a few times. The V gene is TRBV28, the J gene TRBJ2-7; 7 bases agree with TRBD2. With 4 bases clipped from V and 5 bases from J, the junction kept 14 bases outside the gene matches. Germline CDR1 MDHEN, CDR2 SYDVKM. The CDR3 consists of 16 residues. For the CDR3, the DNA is TGTGCCAGCAGTTCCCCCAGAATGGGAGGGCCAGACGAGCAGTACTTC. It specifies CASSSPRMGGPDEQYF.

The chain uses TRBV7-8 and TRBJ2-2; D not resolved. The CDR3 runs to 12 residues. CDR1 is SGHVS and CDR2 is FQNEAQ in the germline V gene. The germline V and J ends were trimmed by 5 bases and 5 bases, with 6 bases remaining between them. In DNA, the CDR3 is TGTGCCAGCAGCCAACAGACCGGGGAGCTGTTTTTT. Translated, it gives CASSQQTGELFF.

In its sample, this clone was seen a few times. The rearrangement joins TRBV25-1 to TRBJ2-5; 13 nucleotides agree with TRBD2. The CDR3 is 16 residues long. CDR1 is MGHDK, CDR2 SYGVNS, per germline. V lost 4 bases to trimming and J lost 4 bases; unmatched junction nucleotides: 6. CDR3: CASSGGLAGVGETQYF. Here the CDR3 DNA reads TGTGCCAGCAGTGGTGGACTAGCGGGAGTGGGAGAGACCCAGTACTTC.

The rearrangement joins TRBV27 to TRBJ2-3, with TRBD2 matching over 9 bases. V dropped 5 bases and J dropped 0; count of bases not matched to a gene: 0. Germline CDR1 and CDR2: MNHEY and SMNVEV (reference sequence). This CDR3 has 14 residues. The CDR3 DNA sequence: TGTGCCAGCAGTAGCGGGGGGAGCACAGATACGCAGTATTTT. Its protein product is CASSSGGSTDTQYF.

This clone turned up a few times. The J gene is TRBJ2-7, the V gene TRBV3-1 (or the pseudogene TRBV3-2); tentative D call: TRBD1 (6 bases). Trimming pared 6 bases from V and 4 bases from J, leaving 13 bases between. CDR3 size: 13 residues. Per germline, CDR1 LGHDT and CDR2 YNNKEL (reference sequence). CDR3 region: CASSQRGGYEQYF. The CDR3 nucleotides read TGTGCCAGCAGTCAGAGAGGGGGATACGAGCAGTACTTC.

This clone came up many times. Here the CDR3 DNA reads TGTGCCAGCAGTGAATCCAGCGGGGGGGCTTTGAATGAGCAGTTCTTC. Protein: CASSESSGGALNEQFF. The V gene is TRBV6-4, the J gene TRBJ2-1, with 10 bases aligning to TRBD2. V shed 3 bases and J 7 bases; nucleotides not matched to a gene: 9. This CDR3 region has 16 residues. CDR1 and CDR2 from the germline V gene are MRHNA and SNTAGT.